The 2 T cell receptor beta chains given below trace back to one sample, sequenced in a study of blood T cell repertoires in COVID-19. The data were produced by immunoSEQ multiplex PCR, yet TCRdb's version contains in-frame clones alone and is incomplete. The table records 120,000 or so clones, 85% of them present only once. Material for sequencing was peripheral blood. The receptors shown here come from a woman of 80 years or more with acute or convalescent COVID-19.

V gene TRBV7-8 combines with J gene TRBJ2-5, with TRBD2 identical over 9 bases. From germline, CDR1 is SGHVS and CDR2 FQNEAQ. This CDR3 spans 16 amino acids. The V gene end was trimmed by 4 bases and the J gene end by 2 bases; junction bases not matched to a gene: 8. The CDR3, as DNA: TGTGCCAGCAGCTCCCGGAGACTAGCGGCACAAGAGACCCAGTACTTC. It is translated as CASSSRRLAAQETQYF.

The CDR3 DNA sequence: TGTGCCAGCTCCCCGGGACTAGCGGGGGGGCCGGAGGAGCTGTTTTTT. This codes for CASSPGLAGGPEELFF. The chain has TRBV9 and TRBJ2-2; 16 bases fit TRBD2. The CDR3 extends over 16 amino acids. CDR1 and CDR2 from the germline V gene are SGDLS and YYNGEE. Unmatched junction bases numbered 10, after V lost 7 bases and J lost 10 bases. Together with reference TRBV9 and TRBJ2-2, the CDR3 gives the full variable domain: DSGVTQTPKHLITATGQRVTLRCSPRSGDLSVYWYQQSLDQGLQFLIQYYNGEERAKGNILERFSAQQFPDLHSELNLSSLELGDSALYFCASSPGLAGGPEELFFGEGSRLTVL.